The 23 T cell receptor beta chains below come from one sample, sequenced in a study of radiotherapy plus CTLA-4 blockade in lung cancer. The repertoire was sequenced with immunoSEQ multiplex PCR; TCRdb's copy has only in-frame clones and lacks some. The sample lists around 85,000 clones; around 86% were seen once. Sequenced material: peripheral blood, taken from a patient treated with radiotherapy plus ipilimumab. These receptors were collected from a human donor with non-small cell lung cancer who had a partial response to radiotherapy plus ipilimumab.

V is TRBV4-2 and J is TRBJ1-1; 7 positions match TRBD1. J lost 0 bases, V lost 5 bases, and 6 bases had no gene match. In germline, CDR1 is LGHNA, CDR2 YNFKEQ. This CDR3 contains 15 residues. The CDR3 here is CASSFRDSLNTEAFF. For the CDR3, the DNA is TGTGCCAGCAGCTTCCGGGACAGTTTGAACACTGAAGCTTTCTTT.

The chain links TRBV19 to TRBJ1-1, with TRBD1 matching over 8 bases. V dropped 5 bases and J dropped 7; count of bases not matched to a gene: 12. The CDR3 length is 15 residues. Germline V gene lookup returns CDR1 LNHDA and CDR2 SQIVND (reference sequence). The CDR3 reads CASSVDRAERGEAFF. CDR3 sequence (DNA): TGTGCCAGTAGTGTGGACAGGGCGGAGAGGGGTGAAGCTTTCTTT.

The chain carries TRBV30 and TRBJ1-2; no firm D call. The CDR3 has 12 residues. V lost 3 bases and J 9 bases, leaving 14 bases between the germline ends. Per germline, CDR1 GTSNPN and CDR2 SVGIG (reference sequence). In DNA form, the CDR3 reads TGTGCCTGGAGGGATTCGGGTTATAGCTACACCTTC. This translates into CAWRDSGYSYTF. The full variable domain, with the rest looked up from reference TRBV30 and TRBJ1-2, is SQTIHQWPATLVQPVGSPLSLECTVEGTSNPNLYWYRQAAGRGLQLLFYSVGIGQISSEVPQNLSASRPQDRQFILSSKKLLLSDSGFYLCAWRDSGYSYTFGSGTRLTVV.

The rearrangement links TRBV4-2 to TRBJ2-1; 7 bases map to TRBD2. The length of the CDR3 is 18 residues. V lost 0 bases to trimming and J lost 8 bases; unmatched junction nucleotides: 16. Germline-derived CDR1 and CDR2 are LGHNA and YNFKEQ. In nucleotides, the CDR3 is TGTGCCAGCAGCCAAGATTTGGGGGAGGGCCTGATTTTGGATGAGCAGTTCTTC. Amino acids: CASSQDLGEGLILDEQFF.

The sample holds a few counts of this clone. This chain joins TRBV2 and TRBJ2-7, with 8 nucleotides matching TRBD1. The V gene end was trimmed by 6 bases and the J gene end by 3 bases; junction bases not matched to a gene: 10. This CDR3 spans 15 amino acids. CDR1 SNHLY and CDR2 FYNNEI come from the germline V gene. The CDR3 is CASSVTGGSYYEQYV. CDR3 nucleotides: TGTGCCAGCAGCGTTACAGGGGGATCATACTACGAGCAGTACGTC.

V usage is TRBV28 and J usage is TRBJ1-2; D is possibly TRBD1 (5 bases). There are 12 residues in the CDR3. V shed 6 bases and J shed 7 bases, with 12 bases lying between them. Germline CDR1 reads MDHEN; CDR2 reads SYDVKM. CDR3 sequence reads: CASSRGGSGYTF. The CDR3, as DNA: TGTGCCAGCAGCCGGGGGGGGAGTGGCTACACCTTC.

This clone was counted once. V is TRBV5-6 and J is TRBJ1-3, with 10 bases identical to TRBD1. Germline lookup yields CDR1 SGHDT and CDR2 YYEEEE. The CDR3 spans 16 residues. Trimming removed 0 bases from V and 2 bases from J; junction bases left unmatched: 2. Here the CDR3 reads CASSLADRGPGNTIYF. CDR3 bases: TGTGCCAGCAGCTTGGCAGACAGGGGGCCTGGAAACACCATATATTTT.

The chain recombines TRBV5-6 with TRBJ1-1; D possibly corresponds to TRBD1 (6 bases). The germline V gene encodes CDR1 SGHDT and CDR2 YYEEEE. The CDR3 spans 14 residues. Trimming removed 4 bases at V and 11 bases at J, with 21 bases between. This CDR3 reads CASSRTQGIYEAFF. The CDR3, as DNA: TGTGCCAGCAGCAGGACACAGGGTATCTATGAGGCTTTCTTT.

This clone was seen only once. This rearrangement joins TRBV4-2 to TRBJ2-6, with unresolved D. The V gene lost 0 bases and the J gene lost 0 bases, with 6 bases spanning the gap. The V gene's germline CDR1 is LGHNA and CDR2 YNFKEQ. This CDR3 spans 16 amino acids. The CDR3 sequence: CASSQDAGSGANVLTF. In DNA form, the CDR3 reads TGTGCCAGCAGCCAAGATGCAGGCTCTGGGGCCAACGTCCTGACTTTC.

V is TRBV15 and J is TRBJ2-1; 9 nucleotides align to TRBD2. Trimming at V came to 6 bases and at J to 3 bases, leaving 6 bases not matched to a gene. The CDR3 length is 15 residues. The germline CDR1 and CDR2 sequences are LNHNV and YYDKDF (reference sequence). CDR3 sequence (DNA): TGTGCCACCAGAAGCGGGAGGCCGAACTACAATGAGCAGTTCTTC. This encodes CATRSGRPNYNEQFF. The variable domain in full, completed from reference TRBV15 and TRBJ2-1, reads DAMVIQNPRYQVTQFGKPVTLSCSQTLNHNVMYWYQQKSSQAPKLLFHYYDKDFNNEADTPDNFQSRRPNTSFCFLDIRSPGLGDTAMYLCATRSGRPNYNEQFFGPGTRLTVL.

The chain links TRBV13 to TRBJ1-1; possible D gene TRBD1, 5 bases. The germline V gene encodes CDR1 PRHDT and CDR2 FYEKMQ (reference sequence). V was pared by 1 base and J by 0 bases, with 9 bases between. The CDR3 has 15 amino acids. The CDR3 sequence: CASSLEDTLNTEAFF. DNA of the CDR3: TGTGCCAGCAGCTTAGAGGACACTTTGAACACTGAAGCTTTCTTT.

The chain employs TRBV7-2 and TRBJ2-1; 11 bases match TRBD1. From germline, CDR1 is SGHTA and CDR2 FQGNSA. CDR3 size: 15 residues. Trimming took 4 bases from V and 6 from J; bases not matched to a gene: 5. CDR3 residues: CASSSGQGVRNEQFF. DNA of the CDR3: TGTGCCAGCAGCTCGGGACAGGGGGTCCGCAATGAGCAGTTCTTC. The variable domain in full, with the rest retrieved from reference TRBV7-2 and TRBJ2-1, is GAGVSQSPSNKVTEKGKDVELRCDPISGHTALYWYRQSLGQGLEFLIYFQGNSAPDKSGLPSDRFSAERTGGSVSTLTIQRTQQEDSAVYLCASSSGQGVRNEQFFGPGTRLTVL.

The genes are TRBV6-5 and TRBJ2-7; 11 bases fit TRBD1. The CDR3 spans 14 residues. The J segment lost 3 bases and the V segment lost 5 bases, leaving 3 bases of the junction unmatched. From germline, CDR1 is MNHEY and CDR2 SVGAGI. The CDR3 here is CASSTGTGGYEQYF. In DNA form, the CDR3 reads TGTGCCAGCAGTACCGGGACAGGGGGCTACGAGCAGTACTTC.

This clone was counted only a few times. V usage is TRBV9 and J usage is TRBJ2-2; D is perhaps TRBD1 (6 bases). CDR3 size: 18 residues. Germline V lookup: CDR1 SGDLS, CDR2 YYNGEE. V gave up 0 bases and J gave up 4 bases, with 19 bases separating them. CDR3 sequence: CASSVGPGHLRGTGELFF. CDR3 DNA sequence: TGTGCCAGCAGCGTAGGTCCGGGACATCTAAGGGGCACCGGGGAGCTGTTTTTT. The variable domain in full, completed from reference TRBV9 and TRBJ2-2, reads DSGVTQTPKHLITATGQRVTLRCSPRSGDLSVYWYQQSLDQGLQFLIQYYNGEERAKGNILERFSAQQFPDLHSELNLSSLELGDSALYFCASSVGPGHLRGTGELFFGEGSRLTVL.

This clone was seen once. The J gene is TRBJ2-7, the V gene TRBV5-5; a possible D gene is TRBD1 (7 bases). CDR1 and CDR2 from the germline V gene are SGHKS and YYEKEE (reference sequence). V dropped 2 bases and J dropped 7 bases, with 16 bases sitting between them. This CDR3 spans 14 amino acids. The chain's CDR3 is CASSFMAGGWEQYV. CDR3 nucleotides: TGTGCCAGCAGCTTCATGGCAGGGGGGTGGGAGCAGTACGTC.

The chain links TRBV7-3 to TRBJ2-1; 10 bases agree with TRBD2. This CDR3 is 16 amino acids long. Looked up from germline, CDR1 is SGHTA and CDR2 is FQGTGA. Trimming cost V 5 bases and J 5 bases; bases outside gene matches: 9. The CDR3, as DNA: TGTGCCAGCAGCCTTTCTAGCGGGAGTACCCACAATGAGCAGTTCTTC. This gives the protein CASSLSSGSTHNEQFF.

This chain links TRBV28 with TRBJ2-7; D is possibly TRBD1 (5 bases). Trimming pared 2 bases from V and 7 bases from J, leaving 12 bases between. CDR3 length: 13 amino acids. CDR1 is MDHEN and CDR2 is SYDVKM in the germline V gene. CDR3 DNA: TGTGCCAGCAGTTTAGTGCAGGGTCCGGAGCAGTACGTC. This codes for CASSLVQGPEQYV.

The chain couples TRBV9 to TRBJ1-6, with TRBD1 matching over 9 bases. The CDR3 is 14 residues long. Germline trimming cut 6 bases from V and 7 bases from J; bases unmatched to any gene: 5. The germline gives CDR1 SGDLS, CDR2 YYNGEE. The CDR3 DNA reads as TGTGCCAGCAACCGGGACAGGGTAAATTCACCCCTCCACTTT. Translating gives CASNRDRVNSPLHF.

J is TRBJ2-1 and V is TRBV14, with TRBD2 matching 9 bases. The ends lost 0 bases at V and 5 bases at J; junction bases unmatched: 11. CDR3 length: 18 residues. CDR1 is SGHDN and CDR2 is FVKESK in the germline V gene. The CDR3 loop reads CASSQDWLAGSRDNEQFF. CDR3 coding DNA: TGTGCCAGCAGCCAAGATTGGCTAGCGGGAAGTCGTGACAATGAGCAGTTCTTC.

The chain carries TRBV2 and TRBJ1-2, with D possibly being TRBD1 (5 bases). The CDR3 runs to 15 residues. V lost 6 bases and J 3 bases, leaving 17 bases between the germline ends. The germline gives CDR1 SNHLY, CDR2 FYNNEI. This CDR3 is CASSPQGVDYYGYTF. The CDR3 nucleotides are TGTGCCAGCAGCCCCCAAGGGGTTGACTACTATGGCTACACCTTC.

The chain uses TRBV28 and TRBJ2-1, with 8 nucleotides matching TRBD2. Looked up from germline, CDR1 is MDHEN and CDR2 is SYDVKM. Trimming at V came to 6 bases and at J to 0 bases, leaving 4 bases not matched to a gene. The CDR3 spans 15 residues. The CDR3 here is CASRKGTSSYNEQFF. The DNA of the CDR3 is TGTGCCAGCAGAAAGGGGACTAGCTCCTACAATGAGCAGTTCTTC.

CDR3 nucleotides: TGTGCCAGCACTCAGACTAGCGGGCTCTCCTACGAGCAGTACTTC. Protein: CASTQTSGLSYEQYF. This chain joins TRBV4-2 and TRBJ2-7, with 10 bases identical to TRBD2. Germline trimming cut 7 bases from V and 0 bases from J; bases unmatched to any gene: 6. This CDR3 has 15 amino acids. Germline values: CDR1 LGHNA, CDR2 YNFKEQ.

CDR3 loop: CASTGIGDTQYF. CDR3 coding DNA: TGTGCCAGCACCGGGATTGGGGATACGCAGTATTTT. The rearrangement links TRBV7-9 to TRBJ2-3; D possibly corresponds to TRBD2 (5 bases). V was clipped by 7 bases and J by 6 bases, with 11 bases between them. The germline V gene has CDR1 SEHNR and CDR2 FQNEAQ (reference sequence). This CDR3 has 12 residues. The full variable domain, with the rest looked up from reference TRBV7-9 and TRBJ2-3, is DTGVSQNPRHKITKRGQNVTFRCDPISEHNRLYWYRQTLGQGPEFLTYFQNEAQLEKSRLLSDRFSAERPKGSFSTLEIQRTEQGDSAMYLCASTGIGDTQYFGPGTRLTVL.